A selection of T cell receptor beta chains follows, all from one sample in a study of cytomegalovirus exposure and HLA in healthy donors. This table comes from immunoSEQ multiplex PCR, and its TCRdb copy is limited to in-frame clones, with some not included. Altogether about 170,000 clones are present, 75% to 90% being singletons, with the ten largest covering 1%. The sample was PBMCs. These receptors all stem from a boy aged 2 to 9 in good health and CMV-seronegative. Both conserved end residues are part of each CDR3. The D gene is left open where the match is weak. Where a row states a size, it is once, few, many or the class of an expanded clone; other rows omit it.

abundance	d_gene	j_gene	v_gene	CDR3nt	CDR3aa
NA	TRBD2	TRBJ2-2	TRBV12-5	TGTGCTAGTGGTTTGGTCGGCGGGAGTGACACCGGGGAGCTGTTTTTT	CASGLVGGSDTGELFF
NA	NA	TRBJ2-7	TRBV9	TGTGCCAGCAGCGAGGGGACTGCGATTAGCGCAAGCTCCTACGAGCAGTACTTC	CASSEGTAISASSYEQYF
NA	TRBD1	TRBJ2-5	TRBV2	TGTGCCAACCCCCGGACAGGGTCACAAGCGACCCAGTACTTC	CANPRTGSQATQYF
NA	TRBD2	TRBJ2-3	TRBV9	TGTGCCAGCAGTCCTCGCGGGACTAGCCGCACAGATACGCAGTATTTT	CASSPRGTSRTDTQYF
NA	NA	TRBJ2-5	TRBV28	TGTGCCAGCAGTATCAGGGACTTTGGGGAGACCCAGTACTTC	CASSIRDFGETQYF
NA	TRBD1	TRBJ2-7	TRBV28	TGTGCCAGCAGTTTAAGGGACAGGGGGCGAGAAAACGAGCAGTACTTC	CASSLRDRGRENEQYF
NA	NA	TRBJ1-1	TRBV6-5	TGTGCCAGCAGTCATTGGCCCTTCCTTGAAGCTTTCTTT	CASSHWPFLEAFF
NA	TRBD1	TRBJ2-1	TRBV2	TGTGCCAGCAGTTTCGCCCGGGACAGTGGCAATGAGCAGTTCTTC	CASSFARDSGNEQFF
NA	TRBD1	TRBJ1-2	TRBV7-2	TGTGCCAGCAGCTTAAGTCCGACAGGGGACTATGGCTACACCTTC	CASSLSPTGDYGYTF
NA	TRBD1	TRBJ1-5	TRBV30	TGTGCCTGGAGTCCCATGACAGGGAGGAATCAGCCCCAGCATTTT	CAWSPMTGRNQPQHF
NA	NA	TRBJ2-6	TRBV21-1	TGTGCCAGCAGCACTACAGGGGAGCAGGTCTCTGGGGCCAACGTCCTGACTTTC	CASSTTGEQVSGANVLTF
NA	NA	TRBJ1-1	TRBV6-5	TGTGCCAGCAGTTATTTCGGGGTTATGAACACTGAAGCTTTCTTT	CASSYFGVMNTEAFF
NA	TRBD2	TRBJ2-5	TRBV6-1	TGTGCCAGCCGAGCGGGGTTCCAAGAGACCCAGTACTTC	CASRAGFQETQYF
once	TRBD2	TRBJ2-3	TRBV30	TGTGCCTGGATCCGCCCTAGCGGGGGGGCCACAGATACGCAGTATTTT	CAWIRPSGGATDTQYF
NA	NA	TRBJ2-7	TRBV28	TGTGCCAGCAGTTTAAGCGGATACGAGCAGTACTTC	CASSLSGYEQYF
few	TRBD2	TRBJ2-3	TRBV15	TGTGCCACCACCCCGGGACTAGCGGTCACAGATACGCAGTATTTT	CATTPGLAVTDTQYF
NA	TRBD2	TRBJ2-1	TRBV5-1	TGCGCCAGCAGCCCGGGACTAGCGACAAAATCTCCTGACAATGAGCAGTTCTTC	CASSPGLATKSPDNEQFF
NA	TRBD1	TRBJ1-5	TRBV28	TGTGCCAGCAGCCGTGGGACAGGGACAAATCAGCCCCAGCATTTT	CASSRGTGTNQPQHF
NA	NA	TRBJ1-5	TRBV5-5	TGTGCCAGCAGCTTCGAGGGCAGCAATCAGCCCCAGCATTTT	CASSFEGSNQPQHF
NA	NA	TRBJ2-1	TRBV5-1	TGCGCCGGCAGCTTGGAAAGCGGGCCTGGGGATGAGCAGTTCTTC	CAGSLESGPGDEQFF
NA	NA	TRBJ1-2	TRBV28	TGTGCCAGCAGTCTACAGGGAGTAGGTGGCTACACCTTC	CASSLQGVGGYTF
NA	NA	TRBJ2-1	TRBV13	TGTGCCAGCAGTACGCCGGGACTCCCGGGCCCCTACAATGAGCAGTTCTTC	CASSTPGLPGPYNEQFF
NA	TRBD1	TRBJ1-6	TRBV2	TGTGCCAGCAGTCGGGACAGGAGGGTAAATTCACCCCTCCACTTT	CASSRDRRVNSPLHF
NA	TRBD1	TRBJ1-5	TRBV19	TGTGCCAGTAGTATTGGGGGCTCAGGGGGTCAGCCCCAGCATTTT	CASSIGGSGGQPQHF
NA	TRBD1	TRBJ2-3	TRBV10-2	TGCGCCAGCAGTGAGTGGTCACAGGGGGGAAGCACAGATACGCAGTATTTT	CASSEWSQGGSTDTQYF
NA	TRBD2	TRBJ2-3	TRBV11-2	TGTGCCAGCAGCTCTTCGAGGTTTAGCGGGAGGAGCACAGATACGCAGTATTTT	CASSSSRFSGRSTDTQYF
NA	TRBD1	TRBJ1-5	TRBV6-1	TGTGCCAGCAGTGAGTACCCGACAGGGGTCGGTCAGCCCCAGCATTTT	CASSEYPTGVGQPQHF
NA	TRBD1	TRBJ1-5	TRBV2	TGTGCCAGCAGTCAGCGACAGGGTCAGCCCCAGCATTTT	CASSQRQGQPQHF
NA	NA	TRBJ2-1	TRBV7-3	TGTGCCAGCAGCTCCCCGTTAGGGGGATACAATGAGCAGTTCTTC	CASSSPLGGYNEQFF
NA	TRBD1	TRBJ1-6	TRBV15	TGTGCCACCAGCAGAGATTGGGCAGGGGGGAGTTCACCCCTCCACTTT	CATSRDWAGGSSPLHF
NA	TRBD1	TRBJ2-3	TRBV29-1	TGCAGCGCCGAGACAGGGGGCAAGACAGATACGCAGTATTTT	CSAETGGKTDTQYF
NA	TRBD2	TRBJ2-7	TRBV28	TGTGCCAGCAGTTTACCGGGACTAGCGCTTGGGGGCTCTTACGAGCAGTACTTC	CASSLPGLALGGSYEQYF
NA	NA	TRBJ1-1	TRBV30	TGTGCCTGGAGTGTAAGGGGATCAGGACAGTTTTGTGAAGCTTTCTTT	CAWSVRGSGQFCEAFF
NA	NA	TRBJ1-3	TRBV6-5	TGTGCCAGCAGTGAATCGGTCCCCGGAAACACCATATATTTT	CASSESVPGNTIYF
NA	NA	TRBJ2-7	TRBV29-1	TGCAGCGCTGGAGGGCTTGCCTACGAGCAGTACTTC	CSAGGLAYEQYF
NA	NA	TRBJ2-1	TRBV9	TGTGCCAGCAGCCCACTAGTGGTCTCCTACAATGAGCAGTTCTTC	CASSPLVVSYNEQFF
NA	TRBD2	TRBJ2-2	TRBV10-3	TGTGCCATCAGCGCGGAGGTAGCGGGAGCCGGGGAGCTGTTTTTT	CAISAEVAGAGELFF
NA	TRBD1	TRBJ2-7	TRBV19	TGTGCCAGTAGTATATTACAGGGGTACGAGCAGTACTTC	CASSILQGYEQYF
NA	NA	TRBJ1-6	TRBV30	TGTGCCTGGAGACAACGGGATAATTCACCCCTCCACTTT	CAWRQRDNSPLHF
NA	NA	TRBJ2-3	TRBV4-2	TGTGCCAGCAGCCAAGAGGGGGCCAGCACAGATACGCAGTATTTT	CASSQEGASTDTQYF
once	NA	TRBJ2-3	TRBV9	TGTGCCAGCAGCGGGAGGGGCAGCACAGATACGCAGTATTTT	CASSGRGSTDTQYF
NA	TRBD1	TRBJ1-2	TRBV7-9	TGTGCCAGCAGCTCAGTAGGGGGCAAAGGCTACACCTTC	CASSSVGGKGYTF
few	TRBD2	TRBJ2-3	TRBV6-4	TGTGCCAGCAGTGACGTGGCTAGCGGGGCCACAGATACGCAGTATTTT	CASSDVASGATDTQYF
NA	TRBD2	TRBJ2-1	TRBV5-1	TGCGCCAGCAGCTTGGTGGCGGGGGGGCCCTACAATGAGCAGTTCTTC	CASSLVAGGPYNEQFF
NA	TRBD1	TRBJ2-3	TRBV5-1	TGCGCCAGCAGCTTTTCAGGGACAGGGGACACAGATACGCAGTATTTT	CASSFSGTGDTDTQYF
NA	NA	TRBJ2-3	TRBV30	TGTGCCTGGAGTCCGGCAGATACGCAGTATTTT	CAWSPADTQYF
once	TRBD1	TRBJ1-3	TRBV5-8	TGTGCCAGCAGCTTCCAAACAGGGGCAAATGGAAACACCATATATTTT	CASSFQTGANGNTIYF
NA	TRBD1	TRBJ2-3	TRBV18	TGTGCCAGCTCACCGACAGGGGATACGCAGTATTTT	CASSPTGDTQYF
NA	NA	TRBJ2-2	TRBV2	TGTGCCAGCAGCGGGACTCACAACACCGGGGAGCTGTTTTTT	CASSGTHNTGELFF
NA	NA	TRBJ2-1	TRBV2	TGTGCCAGCGGGTTAGGGGATGAGCAGTTCTTC	CASGLGDEQFF
NA	TRBD2	TRBJ2-5	TRBV4-2	TGTGCCAGCAGCCAAGACTCGGGACTAGGGTCGCGGACCCAGTACTTC	CASSQDSGLGSRTQYF
few	TRBD1	TRBJ1-2	TRBV7-8	TGTGCCAGCAGCTTAGAGAAGGGGACAGGGGGCTCTGGCTACACCTTC	CASSLEKGTGGSGYTF
few	TRBD1	TRBJ2-2	TRBV28	TGTGCCAGCACCGGAGTGGGACAGGGCAACACCGGGGAGCTGTTTTTT	CASTGVGQGNTGELFF
NA	NA	TRBJ1-1	TRBV12-5	TGTGCTAGTGGTTTGGGGCCCAGGCGTGTTCGGAGGGCTTTCTTT	CASGLGPRRVRRAFF
NA	NA	TRBJ1-1	TRBV12-5	TGTGCTAGTGGTCACGGGGGAAACGCTGAAGCTTTCTTT	CASGHGGNAEAFF